This TCR beta chain originates from a study of shared clonotypes between healthy human individuals (dated by TCRdb to between 2020 and 2021). A note on the overall study: The cohort included a few men and a couple of women between 18 and 49 years of age. Per donor, three plates each were used for CD4 naive and CD4 memory, two for CD8 naive, and one for CD8 memory. The study deeply sequenced blood TCR repertoires of about 5 healthy adults to estimate repertoire size and the extent of clonotype sharing between individuals. To increase sequencing depth and limit assay-specific biases, different laboratories used diverse techniques to prepare libraries and sequence TCR repertoires. Between about 0.9 and 8.9 billion PBMCs per donor were obtained by leukapheresis. Study-wide conclusions, independent of this receptor: Naive subsets generally had larger estimated clonotype richness than memory subsets did. Because the study included only a small number of donors, the genetic and exposure-history diversity represented was limited. Pairwise subsampling indicated that sequencing depth was expected to affect the degree of clonotype sharing among donors. Across a few donors, approximately 5% of naive CD4, around 3.5% of naive CD8, about 2% of memory CD4, and roughly 0.4% of memory CD8 clonotypes were shared. Incomplete sequencing was indicated by rarefaction of sorted-subset datasets, despite the large sequencing depth. Clonotypes shared by all four sorted-subset donors showed higher generation probabilities than non-shared clonotypes. Sampling was limited to blood, and TCR repertoires in tissue likely differ from TCR repertoires in blood.

Turning to this clone: Its antigen specificity is not known. No much larger clone is present one base from it, and per-base qualities are unavailable.

Using the deep immunoSEQ assay, multiplex PCR amplified TCR CDR3 regions from genomic DNA. Genomic DNA extracted from each cell subset was distributed evenly over all wells of several immunoSEQ 96-well plates, and each plate served as one replicate. For sorted subsets, 150 to 250 ng of genomic DNA, equivalent to some 30,000 T cell genomes, went into each replicate PCR. Purified libraries were quantified with a Qubit 3.0 fluorometer, sized on a Bioanalyzer 2100, and re-quantified with the KAPA Library Quantification kit. Every immunoSEQ 96-well plate was sequenced on a dedicated single-read 150-cycle Illumina NextSeq 550 flow cell. The authors' pipeline ran thus. The immunoSEQ output contained only junctional sequences without quality scores, so filtering could not match that applied to full-length reads. Sequences were annotated with PyIR, a Python wrapper for IgBLAST v1.9, and V/J genes and CDR3 were assigned using IMGT germline references. Reads were filtered out if the reads had weak V/J assignments (E-value above 1e-6), no CDR3, stop codons, out-of-frame junctions, or ambiguous translated residues. V3J clonotypes were defined by identical inferred V gene, J gene, and CDR3 amino acid sequence. Percentage overlap between repertoires was calculated by dividing the number of shared unique clonotypes by the size of the smaller repertoire. Repertoire richness was assessed with RTK rarefaction, the Chao1 estimator, and Recon v2.1 estimates of unobserved clonotypes. For all TCRbeta clonotypes obtained by the gDNA method from four donors, generation probabilities were computed with OLGA. TCRdb holds this immuneACCESS table with in-frame rearrangements only. Some clones are missing; in checked studies, unresolved V genes explain under half, and the rest has no known cause. D and trimming come from the DNA, and the V and J calls and clone size come from that table. Here the sample has some 700,000 clones; 80% to 95% occur a single time. In total, the top ten clones hold 34% of the sample.

Healthy HIV-negative adults with no recently reported acute infections or vaccinations were included as donors. All donors were Caucasian adults living in Nashville, Tennessee, USA. CD8 memory samples were composed of magnetically selected CD45RO+ cells combined with CCR7-negative CD45RA+ effector memory (TemRA) cells. Blood was obtained by leukapheresis, after which PBMCs were separated by Ficoll-Histopaque density gradient centrifugation and cryopreserved in liquid nitrogen vapor phase. Purity and quantity of every magnetically sorted T cell population were checked by analytical flow cytometry. Genomic DNA was isolated from every sorted fraction and measured by UV absorbance on a Nanodrop 2000c. Trimming accounts for 6 bases at V and 3 bases at J, while the number of junction bases matched to no gene is 7. Measured from the cysteine to the phenylalanine, the CDR3 is 14 residues long. Kept here is only the CDR3 DNA, which spans 42 bases and is read in frame from base 1. CDR1 and CDR2, per the germline V gene (reference sequence), are MNHEY and SMNVEV.

This receptor was taken from a man aged 18 to 29 in good health. Some clones in this sample may be carry-over from other donors' samples. The specimen was memory CD8+ T cells from PBMCs. What the cell subset or site label conveys for this sample: CD45RO+ cells pooled with CCR7-negative TemRA cells. The chain is assembled from TRBV27 and TRBJ2-5; 7 nucleotides in the junction match TRBD1. The nucleotide sequence reads as follows: TGTGCCAGCAGAGACAGGGTCTCTAAAGAGACCCAGTACTTC. It specifies CASRDRVSKETQYF.